The T cell receptor (beta chain) under discussion was sequenced for a study of neoadjuvant anti-PD-1 for oral cavity cancer. Broader study findings: Only three patients per response group were TCR-analyzed; validation needed.

Germline CDR1 is SSHAT and CDR2 is FNYEAQ (reference sequence). This CDR3 region has 13 residues. Method: immunoSEQ multiplex PCR; TCRdb's copy keeps in-frame clones and lacks some. Here the sample spans approximately 74,000 clones, about 80% being singletons. Blood cells were analyzed directly, without culture or expansion. To note about this clone: The antigen remains unidentified. A read error may produce the germline difference seen at one junction end.

The sequencing here drew on PBMCs, taken before nivolumab (anti-PD-1) treatment. The receptor's source is a person aged 35-79 years with oral cavity squamous cell carcinoma. The chain joins TRBV7-7 to TRBJ2-5, with a weak D call TRBD1 (6 bases). CDR3 residues: CASSQVGAETQYF. The DNA for the CDR3 is TGTGCTAGCAGCCAGGTGGGGGCGGAGACCCAGTACTTC.